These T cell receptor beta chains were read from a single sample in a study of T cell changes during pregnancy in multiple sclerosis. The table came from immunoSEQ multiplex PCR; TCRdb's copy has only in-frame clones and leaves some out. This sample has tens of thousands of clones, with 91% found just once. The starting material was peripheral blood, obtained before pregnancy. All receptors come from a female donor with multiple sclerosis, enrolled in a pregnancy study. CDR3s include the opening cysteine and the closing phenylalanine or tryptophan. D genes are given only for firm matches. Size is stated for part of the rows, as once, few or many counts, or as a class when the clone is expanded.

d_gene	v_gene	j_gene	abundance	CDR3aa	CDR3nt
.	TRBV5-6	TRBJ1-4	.	CASSPKGRAPNEKLFF	TGTGCCAGCAGCCCCAAGGGGAGGGCACCTAATGAAAAACTGTTTTTT
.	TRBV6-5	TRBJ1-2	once	CASSYRDRNYGYTF	TGTGCCAGCAGTTACCGCGACAGGAACTATGGCTACACCTTC
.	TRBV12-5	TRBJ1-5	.	CASGLGGPNQPQHF	TGTGCTAGTGGTTTGGGAGGGCCCAATCAGCCCCAGCATTTT
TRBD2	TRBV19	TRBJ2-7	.	CASSPAGGRREQYF	TGTGCCAGTAGTCCCGCGGGGGGGCGGCGCGAGCAGTACTTC
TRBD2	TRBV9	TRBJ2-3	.	CASSGTSGGSGTDTQYF	TGTGCCAGCAGCGGGACTAGCGGGGGGTCAGGCACAGATACGCAGTATTTT
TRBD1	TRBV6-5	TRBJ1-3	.	CASSPTGSSGNTIYF	TGTGCCAGCAGCCCGACAGGGAGCTCTGGAAACACCATATATTTT
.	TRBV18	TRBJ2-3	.	CASSPVGRTDTQYF	TGTGCCAGCTCACCAGTGGGCCGCACAGATACGCAGTATTTT
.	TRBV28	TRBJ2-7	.	CASSKTGIVAYEQYF	TGTGCCAGCAGTAAAACAGGGATTGTGGCCTACGAGCAGTACTTC
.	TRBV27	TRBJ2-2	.	CASSLGQTLNTGELFF	TGTGCCAGCAGTTTAGGGCAGACCCTGAACACCGGGGAGCTGTTTTTT
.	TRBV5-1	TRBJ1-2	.	CASSYLRGGSNYGYTF	TGCGCCAGCAGCTATCTAAGGGGAGGCTCTAACTATGGCTACACCTTC
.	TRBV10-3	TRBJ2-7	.	CAISGGQPSYEQYF	TGTGCCATCAGTGGGGGCCAGCCCTCCTACGAGCAGTACTTC
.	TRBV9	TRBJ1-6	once	CASSVGLSSYNSPLHF	TGTGCCAGCAGCGTAGGCCTGAGCTCCTATAATTCACCCCTCCACTTT
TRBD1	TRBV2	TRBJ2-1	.	CASSVGRQGREQFF	TGTGCCAGCAGTGTGGGGAGACAGGGAAGGGAGCAGTTCTTC
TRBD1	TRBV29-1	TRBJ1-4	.	CSVRTGGSPATNEKLFF	TGCAGCGTCCGGACAGGGGGCTCTCCCGCAACTAATGAAAAACTGTTTTTT
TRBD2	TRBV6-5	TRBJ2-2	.	CATLTGGKAGELFF	TGTGCCACCCTCACCGGGGGGAAGGCCGGGGAGCTGTTTTTT
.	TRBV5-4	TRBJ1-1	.	CASSVPGTPEAFF	TGTGCCAGCAGTGTTCCCGGGACACCTGAAGCTTTCTTT
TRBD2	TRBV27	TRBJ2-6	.	CASSTAWAGVSGANVLTF	TGTGCCAGCAGTACCGCCTGGGCGGGGGTCTCTGGGGCCAACGTCCTGACTTTC
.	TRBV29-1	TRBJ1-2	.	CSDLRDDYGYTF	TGCAGCGATCTCAGGGATGACTATGGCTACACCTTC
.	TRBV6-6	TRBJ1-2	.	CASTFGGGRYGYTF	TGTGCCAGCACCTTCGGGGGGGGACGCTATGGCTACACCTTC
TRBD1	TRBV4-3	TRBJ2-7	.	CASSQQQGPSYEQYF	TGCGCCAGCAGCCAACAACAGGGGCCGTCCTACGAGCAGTACTTC
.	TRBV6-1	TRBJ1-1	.	CASSALTGNTEAFF	TGTGCCAGCAGTGCCCTGACTGGGAACACTGAAGCTTTCTTT
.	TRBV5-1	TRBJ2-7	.	CASSLGQHEQYF	TGCGCCAGCAGCTTGGGACAGCACGAGCAGTACTTC
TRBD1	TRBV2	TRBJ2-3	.	CASSRTGGIDTQYF	TGTGCCAGCAGCCGGACAGGGGGCATAGATACGCAGTATTTT
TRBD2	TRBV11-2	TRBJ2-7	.	CASSYAGGSHEQYF	TGTGCCAGCAGCTACGCGGGGGGCTCGCACGAGCAGTACTTC
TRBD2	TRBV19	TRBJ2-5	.	CASSRGLAVETQYF	TGTGCCAGTAGTAGGGGACTAGCAGTGGAGACCCAGTACTTC
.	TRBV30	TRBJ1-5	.	CAWSPAGGRGQPQHF	TGTGCCTGGAGTCCGGCCGGAGGGCGAGGGCAGCCCCAGCATTTT
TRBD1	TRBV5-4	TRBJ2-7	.	CASSWDRFSYEQYF	TGTGCCAGCAGCTGGGACAGGTTTTCCTACGAGCAGTACTTC
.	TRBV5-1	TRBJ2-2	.	CASSLDTTNTGELFF	TGCGCCAGCAGCTTGGACACCACGAACACCGGGGAGCTGTTTTTT
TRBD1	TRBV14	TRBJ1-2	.	CASSHSGTDHYGYTF	TGTGCCAGCAGCCATTCCGGGACAGACCACTATGGCTACACCTTC
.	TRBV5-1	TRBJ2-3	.	CASSPPGPNRGTDTQYF	TGCGCCAGCAGCCCCCCCGGACCCAACAGGGGCACAGATACGCAGTATTTT
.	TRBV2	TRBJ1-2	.	CASSLQGDYGYTF	TGTGCCAGCAGTCTACAGGGAGACTATGGCTACACCTTC
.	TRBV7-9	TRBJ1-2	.	CASSRGHPSETLRYGYTF	TGTGCCAGCAGCCGTGGACACCCAAGTGAGACATTACGGTATGGCTACACCTTC
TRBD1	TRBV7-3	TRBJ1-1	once	CASSLDSGQGASAFF	TGTGCCAGCAGCTTAGATTCCGGACAGGGGGCGTCAGCTTTCTTT
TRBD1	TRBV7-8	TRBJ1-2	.	CASSPRPGGAEVYGYTF	TGTGCCAGCAGCCCCCGCCCAGGGGGCGCAGAGGTATATGGCTACACCTTC
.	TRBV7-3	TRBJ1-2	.	CASSPDRIGYGYTF	TGTGCCAGCAGCCCTGACAGGATCGGCTATGGCTACACCTTC
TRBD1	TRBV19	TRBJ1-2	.	CASSDRGATNYGYTF	TGTGCCAGTAGTGACAGGGGGGCCACGAACTATGGCTACACCTTC
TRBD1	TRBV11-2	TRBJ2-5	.	CASSFRRTGFQETQYF	TGTGCCAGCAGCTTCCGCCGGACAGGCTTCCAAGAGACCCAGTACTTC
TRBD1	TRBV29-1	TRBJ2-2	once	CSVGQGNTGELFF	TGCAGCGTGGGACAGGGAAACACCGGGGAGCTGTTTTTT
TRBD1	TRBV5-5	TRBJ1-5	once	CASSRDRGNQPQHF	TGTGCCAGCAGCCGGGACAGGGGCAATCAGCCCCAGCATTTT
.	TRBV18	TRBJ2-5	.	CASSPLPQETQYF	TGTGCCAGCTCACCCCTCCCGCAGGAGACCCAGTACTTC
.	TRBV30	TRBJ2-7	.	CAWGEEGYEQYF	TGTGCCTGGGGGGAGGAGGGTTACGAGCAGTACTTC
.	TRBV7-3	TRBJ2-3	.	CASSLFAEDTQYF	TGTGCCAGCAGCTTATTTGCGGAAGATACGCAGTATTTT
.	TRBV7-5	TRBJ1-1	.	CARSQAEDKAGDVMNTEAFF	TGTGCCAGAAGTCAAGCAGAGGATAAAGCCGGCGACGTAATGAACACTGAAGCTTTCTTT
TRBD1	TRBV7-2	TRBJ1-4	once	CASSGQGPGGEKLFF	TGTGCCAGCAGCGGACAGGGCCCGGGTGGTGAAAAACTGTTTTTT
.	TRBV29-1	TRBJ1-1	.	CSVTGMEKKAFF	TGCAGCGTTACAGGGATGGAGAAAAAAGCTTTCTTT
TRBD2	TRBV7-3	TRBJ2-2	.	CASSFTSGPNTGELFF	TGTGCCAGCAGCTTTACTAGCGGGCCCAACACCGGGGAGCTGTTTTTT
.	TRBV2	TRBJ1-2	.	CASSEDRSGYGYTF	TGTGCCAGCAGTGAGGATAGGTCAGGGTATGGCTACACCTTC
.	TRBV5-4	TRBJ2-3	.	CASSLEGTDTQYF	TGTGCCAGCAGCTTGGAGGGGACAGATACGCAGTATTTT
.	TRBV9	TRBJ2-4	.	CASSVSNAKNIQYF	TGTGCCAGCAGCGTTTCCAATGCCAAAAACATTCAGTACTTC
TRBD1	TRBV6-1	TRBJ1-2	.	CASSGLNHRGDYGYTF	TGTGCCAGCAGTGGCCTGAATCACAGGGGAGACTATGGCTACACCTTC
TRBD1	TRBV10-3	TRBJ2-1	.	CAIKERDSNEQFF	TGTGCCATCAAAGAACGGGACAGCAATGAGCAGTTCTTC
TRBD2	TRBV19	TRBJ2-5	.	CASSAPLAGQRETQYF	TGTGCCAGTAGTGCACCACTAGCGGGGCAGAGGGAGACCCAGTACTTC
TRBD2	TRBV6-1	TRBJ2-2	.	CASSEKLAGGLGELFF	TGTGCCAGCAGCGAAAAACTAGCGGGGGGCCTAGGGGAGCTGTTTTTT